This T cell receptor (beta chain) was recovered during a study of blood T cells in healthy people across ages (dated by TCRdb to the mid-2010s). Turning to the overall study: In model experiments, roughly one uniquely barcoded TCR beta cDNA molecule per two T cells was captured by template switching. To track age-related changes in TCR beta repertoire diversity, the study relied on deep sequencing normalized with unique cDNA molecular identifiers. To avoid experimental bias, donors of different ages were distributed randomly across sequencing lanes. Donors were grouped into four age groups: young (average roughly 16 years), middle-aged (around 39), aged (around 66) and long-lived (around 80). For two donors (one aged 18 to 30 and one aged 80 or older), the study analyzed two additional independent replicas of 1 million unique cDNA reads from the same blood draw. Study-wide conclusions, independent of this receptor: Compared with the aged group, more naive CD4+ T cells, fewer expanded clones and increased TCR diversity were shown by the long-lived group, suggesting age selection. There was a strong correlation between observed TCR beta diversity and the percentage of naive T cells measured by flow cytometry. As age increased, observed TCR beta diversity per million T cells dropped in a roughly linear way, and a significant reduction was already evident by age about 40. Estimates of total diversity based on one million sequenced T cells were considered lower bounds and underestimates. Because donor CMV infection status was unknown, age-related changes in expanded clonotypes were potentially confounded. Since profiling was done on bulk unsorted PBMCs, naive and antigen-experienced compartments could not be conclusively compared.

Receptor libraries were prepared by 5' RACE. The sample was run on an Illumina HiSeq 2500. A second PCR of roughly 7 to 11 cycles was performed with a sample-barcoded 5' primer and a J-beta primer mix. A unique molecular identifier was introduced onto each TCR beta cDNA molecule by a template-switch 5' adaptor carrying 12 random nucleotides. Each sample yielded at least 3 million CDR3-containing paired-end reads. The Mint cDNA synthesis kit, primed by a TRBC-specific oligonucleotide, was used to synthesize first-strand cDNA from all RNA. All cDNA was treated with uracil-DNA glycosylase and then went through a first 18-cycle PCR with the universal primers M1SS and BC2_uni_R. For the original study's pipeline: Each sample was normalized by randomly selecting 1 million high-quality reads, each carrying a distinct molecular identifier. Reads sharing molecular identifiers were discarded rather than binned into consensus sequences. MiTCR, with a Q25 quality threshold and the strictest error-elimination algorithm, was used for CDR3 identification, clonotype clustering and error correction. A nonparametric unseen species model with Euler transformation was used to estimate a lower bound on total TCR beta diversity. TCRdb itself trimmed the public reads at Q25 with fastp, ran MiXCR and retained productive beta chains. Each entry merges the rows of one CDR3 protein and shows their most common DNA and genes. The authors' filters were not applied to this entry. Here the sample has 1.5 million to 2 million distinct CDR3 sequences; about 30% occur a single time. 7.7% of the sample is in the top ten clones.

The donors were about 40 Caucasian individuals from Russia, aged 6 to 90 years, who were systemically healthy. Each donor gave approximately 10 milliliters of peripheral blood, collected into EDTA-treated Vacutainer tubes. Ficoll-Paque density-gradient centrifugation was used to isolate PBMCs, with at least 6 million obtained per sample. Trizol reagent was used to extract total RNA from PBMCs, with at least 6 micrograms per sample. For every donor, flow cytometry on a PBMC aliquot measured the percentage of naive CD45RAhigh/CD27high T cells. The germline ends are 12 bases apart after V is trimmed by 5 bases and J by 8 bases. Measured from the cysteine to the phenylalanine, the CDR3 is 12 residues long. The entry retains the CDR3 DNA only, 36 bases that are in frame from base 1. The germline V gene specifies SGHTA as CDR1 and FQGNSA as CDR2. On this clonotype: There is no known antigen for this receptor. Base qualities were left out, and no much larger clone turns up one base away.

The receptor chain draws on TRBV7-2 and TRBJ1-2; the D region possibly corresponds to TRBD1 (5 bases align). What was sequenced was blood. The receptor was isolated from a woman aged 30 to 39 in good health. The sequenced DNA is TGTGCCAGCAGCACGAGACAGTTGGGCTACACCTTC. This sequence encodes CASSTRQLGYTF.